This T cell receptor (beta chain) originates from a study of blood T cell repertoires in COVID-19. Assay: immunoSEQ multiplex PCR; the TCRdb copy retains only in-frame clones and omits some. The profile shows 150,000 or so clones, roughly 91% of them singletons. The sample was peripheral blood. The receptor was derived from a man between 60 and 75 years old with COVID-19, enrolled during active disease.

CDR3 protein: CASSLPGQTQAGYTF. The CDR3 bases are TGTGCCAGCAGCTTACCGGGACAGACGCAGGCTGGCTACACCTTC. V is TRBV7-8 and J is TRBJ1-2; TRBD1 aligns across 7 bases. The germline gives CDR1 SGHVS, CDR2 FQNEAQ. The CDR3 runs to 15 residues. V shed 2 bases, J shed 7 bases, and the junction held 10 bases outside the gene matches.